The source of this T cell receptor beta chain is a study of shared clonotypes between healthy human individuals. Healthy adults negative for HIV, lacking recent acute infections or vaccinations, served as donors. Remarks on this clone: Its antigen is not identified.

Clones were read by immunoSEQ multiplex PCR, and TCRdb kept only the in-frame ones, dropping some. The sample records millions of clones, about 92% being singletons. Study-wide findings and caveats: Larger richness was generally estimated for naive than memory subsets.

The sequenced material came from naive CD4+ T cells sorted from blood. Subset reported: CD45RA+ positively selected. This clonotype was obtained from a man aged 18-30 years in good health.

The CDR3 region is CASSSVQSYEQYF. In DNA, the CDR3 is TGTGCCAGCAGCTCGGTGCAGTCCTACGAGCAGTACTTC. The chain carries TRBV6-5 and TRBJ2-7; D gene unclear. The CDR3 length is 13 residues. V was shortened by 6 bases and J by 1 base, with 10 bases between the two germline ends. Germline CDR1 reads MNHEY; CDR2 reads SVGAGI.